Below are 8 T cell receptor beta chains sequenced from a single sample in a study of blood T cell repertoires in COVID-19. The assay was immunoSEQ multiplex PCR, and TCRdb's table has in-frame clones only and misses some. The top ten hold 15% to 20% of the sample, which has about 110,000 clones, about 80% seen once. Sequencing input: peripheral blood. The source of these receptors is a woman of 80 years or more with active or convalescent COVID-19.

This clone was counted between two and nine times. The chain has TRBV7-9 and TRBJ2-7, with 7 bases fitting TRBD2. With 8 bases clipped from V and 7 bases from J, the junction kept 17 bases outside the gene matches. This CDR3 spans 15 amino acids. CDR1 and CDR2 (germline): SEHNR, FQNEAQ (reference sequence). The CDR3 DNA reads TGTGCCAGCCAAAATTCTAGCGGATTTCTACGGGAGCAGTACTTC. Translation: CASQNSSGFLREQYF.

The V gene is TRBV5-4, the J gene TRBJ2-1; possible D gene TRBD1, 6 bases. CDR3 length: 15 amino acids. Germline CDR1 and CDR2: SGHNT and YYREEE (reference sequence). Deletions cut 0 bases from V and 4 bases from J, with 11 bases between. In nucleotides, the CDR3 is TGTGCCAGCAGCTTGGATCAGGGGAGATACAATGAGCAGTTCTTC. This translates into CASSLDQGRYNEQFF.

The chain employs TRBV20-1 and TRBJ2-7, with 7 bases that match TRBD2. After removal of 3 bases from V and 3 bases from J, the junction contained 5 bases not matched to a gene. This CDR3 contains 13 residues. CDR1 DFQATT and CDR2 SNEGSKA come from the germline V gene (reference sequence). CDR3 sequence: CSASAGLVYEQYF. CDR3 bases: TGCAGTGCTAGTGCCGGACTAGTCTACGAGCAGTACTTC.

The chain has TRBV2 and TRBJ2-1; TRBD2 aligns across 14 bases. V lost 1 base and J lost 8; bases outside the gene matches: 4. Germline loops: CDR1 SNHLY, CDR2 FYNNEI. The CDR3 consists of 16 residues. CDR3 amino acids: CASSEGGLAGVDEQFF. DNA of the CDR3: TGTGCCAGCAGTGAAGGGGGACTAGCGGGAGTCGATGAGCAGTTCTTC.

This clone was seen only a few times. The chain employs TRBV6-5 and TRBJ2-1, with D tentatively TRBD2 (6 bases). Germline-derived CDR1 and CDR2 are MNHEY and SVGAGI. CDR3 length: 13 amino acids. V was cut by 5 bases and J by 4 bases, with 9 bases left in between. The CDR3 loop reads CASSRDSYNEQFF. The CDR3 DNA reads TGTGCCAGCAGTCGGGACTCGTACAATGAGCAGTTCTTC.

The CDR3 region has the DNA TGTGCCAGCAGCCAATACAGGGGGGTTGACTATGGCTACACCTTC. It translates to CASSQYRGVDYGYTF. The chain is built from TRBV16 and TRBJ1-2, with 8 bases aligning to TRBD1. Germline V gene sequence: CDR1 KGHSY, CDR2 FQNENV. V gave up 1 base and J gave up 3 bases; unmatched junction bases: 4. The CDR3 is 15 residues long.

This clone was counted many times. The chain has TRBV5-1 and TRBJ2-1, with 12 positions matching TRBD2. CDR1 is SGHRS and CDR2 is YFSETQ in the germline V gene. After removal of 3 bases from V and 10 bases from J, the junction contained 5 bases not matched to a gene. This CDR3 region has 14 residues. In DNA, the CDR3 is TGCGCCAGCAGCTCTTCGACTAGCGGGGGAGAGCAGTTCTTC. This sequence encodes CASSSSTSGGEQFF.

The genes are TRBV27 and TRBJ2-7; 10 nucleotides agree with TRBD2. Germline CDR1 is MNHEY and CDR2 is SMNVEV (reference sequence). The J segment lost 0 bases and the V segment lost 9 bases, leaving 17 bases of the junction unmatched. CDR3 length: 18 residues. CDR3 sequence: CASATFRLAGTNSYEQYF. The DNA for the CDR3 is TGTGCCAGTGCCACATTCAGACTAGCGGGTACTAACTCCTACGAGCAGTACTTC.